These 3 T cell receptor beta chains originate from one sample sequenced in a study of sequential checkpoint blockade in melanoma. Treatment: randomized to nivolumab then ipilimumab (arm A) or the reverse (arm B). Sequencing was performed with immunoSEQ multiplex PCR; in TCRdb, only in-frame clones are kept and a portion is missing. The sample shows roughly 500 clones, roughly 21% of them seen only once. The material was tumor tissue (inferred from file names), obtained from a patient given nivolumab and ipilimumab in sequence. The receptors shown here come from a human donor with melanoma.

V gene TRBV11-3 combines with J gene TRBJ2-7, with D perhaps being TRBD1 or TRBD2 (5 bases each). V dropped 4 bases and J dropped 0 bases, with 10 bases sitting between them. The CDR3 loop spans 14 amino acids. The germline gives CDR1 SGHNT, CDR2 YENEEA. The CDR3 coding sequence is TGTGCCAGCAGCTGGGGGACGGGCTCCTACGAGCAGTACTTC. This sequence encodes CASSWGTGSYEQYF.

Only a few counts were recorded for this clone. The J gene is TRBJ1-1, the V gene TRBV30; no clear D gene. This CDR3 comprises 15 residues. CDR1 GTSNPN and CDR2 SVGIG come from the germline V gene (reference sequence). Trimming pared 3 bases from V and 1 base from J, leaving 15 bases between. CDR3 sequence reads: CAWRGSRGRNTEAFF. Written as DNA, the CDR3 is TGTGCCTGGAGGGGGTCTCGGGGTCGGAACACTGAAGCTTTCTTT.

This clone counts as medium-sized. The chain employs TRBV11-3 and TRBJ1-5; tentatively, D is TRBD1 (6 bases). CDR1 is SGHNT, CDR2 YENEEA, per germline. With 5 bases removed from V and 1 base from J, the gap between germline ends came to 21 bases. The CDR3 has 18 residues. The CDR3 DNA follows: TGTGCCAGCAGCGACAGGAAAGTGGGTTATATGAGCAATCAGCCCCAGCATTTT. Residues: CASSDRKVGYMSNQPQHF.